The 4 T cell receptor beta chains in this list originate from one sample, sequenced in a study of blood T cell repertoires in COVID-19 (dated by TCRdb to the early 2020s). Libraries came from the immunoSEQ multiplex PCR assay. TCRdb took this table from immuneACCESS and kept in-frame rearrangements with V and J called. Such tables lack part of the clones; where checked against another copy, unresolved V genes explain under half of the gap, and the rest is unexplained. The sample data list about 68,000 clones, and just over 85% of these were observed just once. The ten top clones hold over 1.3% of the sample. The specimen was peripheral blood. These receptors came from a woman aged 55-75 years with acute or convalescent COVID-19.

This chain links TRBV5-1 with TRBJ2-3; TRBD2 matches 9 bases. This CDR3 spans 14 amino acids. Looked up from germline, CDR1 is SGHRS and CDR2 is YFSETQ. V shed 2 bases, J shed 4 bases, and the junction held 2 bases outside the gene matches. The CDR3 nucleotides read TGCGCCAGCAGCTTAAGCGGGAGGCCAGATACGCAGTATTTT. It yields the protein CASSLSGRPDTQYF.

The rearrangement joins TRBV7-6 to TRBJ1-3; 8 positions match TRBD1. V trimming: 5 bases; J trimming: 0 bases; junction bases outside the gene matches: 6. Germline V gives CDR1 SGHVS, CDR2 FNYEAQ. This CDR3 spans 16 amino acids. The DNA for the CDR3 is TGTGCCAGCAGCCCACGGACAGGGAGCTCTGGAAACACCATATATTTT. Translation gives CASSPRTGSSGNTIYF.

V is TRBV4-2 and J is TRBJ2-7; the D gene is possibly TRBD2 (6 bases). Germline V gene data show CDR1 as LGHNA and CDR2 as YNFKEQ. Trimming took off 4 bases at V and 2 bases at J, with 15 bases between the two ends. This CDR3 is 15 amino acids long. In DNA, the CDR3 is TGTGCCAGCAGCCCGGGGGACTCGCTAACCTACGAGCAGTACTTC. This sequence encodes CASSPGDSLTYEQYF.

This chain joins TRBV6-5 and TRBJ2-2; perhaps TRBD1 as D (6 bases). CDR3 length: 15 amino acids. The V gene lost 5 bases and the J gene lost 4 bases, with 14 bases spanning the gap. Looked up from germline, CDR1 is MNHEY and CDR2 is SVGAGI. The CDR3 region is CASSQRGRGTGELFF. The CDR3 DNA follows: TGTGCCAGCAGTCAGAGGGGGAGAGGCACCGGGGAGCTGTTTTTT.